The rows below give T cell receptor beta chains drawn from one sample of a study of shared clonotypes between healthy human individuals. Libraries were prepared by immunoSEQ multiplex PCR; TCRdb keeps only in-frame clonotypes and omits some of them. The sample carries 2 million to 2.5 million clones, around 95% recorded once. Sequences were obtained from naive CD4+ T cells sorted from blood. These receptors all come from a young man in good health. The CDR3 runs from the conserved cysteine through the conserved F or W. The D gene is left open where the match is weak. Not all rows give a size; the values are once, few, many and, for expanded clones, a class.

v_gene,d_gene,abundance,j_gene,CDR3aa,CDR3nt
TRBV21-1,.,.,TRBJ2-7,CASSAHGDYEQYF,TGTGCCAGCAGCGCCCACGGGGACTACGAGCAGTACTTC
TRBV10-3,TRBD1,.,TRBJ1-5,CAISEGTGNQPQHF,TGTGCCATCAGTGAGGGGACAGGGAATCAGCCCCAGCATTTT
TRBV5-6,.,.,TRBJ2-7,CASSLWSILSYEQYF,TGTGCCAGCAGCTTGTGGTCTATACTCTCCTACGAGCAGTACTTC
TRBV11-2,.,.,TRBJ2-1,CASSRGGNEQFF,TGTGCCAGCAGTAGGGGCGGCAATGAGCAGTTCTTC
TRBV11-2,TRBD2,.,TRBJ2-5,CASSLRSGGIQETQYF,TGTGCCAGCAGCTTACGAAGCGGGGGGATCCAAGAGACCCAGTACTTC
TRBV18,TRBD1,.,TRBJ1-1,CASSRQGGTEAFF,TGTGCCAGCTCAAGACAGGGGGGCACTGAAGCTTTCTTT
TRBV18,.,.,TRBJ1-1,CASSPSAGPTEAFF,TGTGCCAGCTCACCCTCGGCAGGGCCCACTGAAGCTTTCTTT
TRBV10-3,TRBD2,.,TRBJ2-1,CAISAGGDNEQFF,TGTGCCATCAGTGCGGGGGGAGACAATGAGCAGTTCTTC
TRBV28,.,.,TRBJ2-3,CASRPSRHDTQYF,TGTGCCAGCAGGCCATCCAGGCATGATACGCAGTATTTT
TRBV11-3,.,.,TRBJ2-7,CASSSRDIYYEQYF,TGTGCCAGCAGCTCCCGGGACATCTACTACGAGCAGTACTTC
TRBV6-1,.,.,TRBJ1-1,CASMWGKAFF,TGTGCCAGCATGTGGGGGAAGGCTTTCTTT
TRBV10-2,.,.,TRBJ2-1,CASSAHLVVINYNEQFF,TGCGCCAGCAGTGCCCACCTAGTCGTCATCAATTACAATGAGCAGTTCTTC
TRBV27,.,.,TRBJ2-1,CASRGQGGTSYNEQFF,TGTGCCAGCAGGGGACAAGGGGGGACCTCCTACAATGAGCAGTTCTTC
TRBV14,.,.,TRBJ1-1,CASSQDRSIVNTEAFF,TGTGCCAGCAGCCAAGATAGGAGTATCGTGAACACTGAAGCTTTCTTT
TRBV30,.,once,TRBJ2-7,CAWSLGRAQQYF,TGTGCCTGGAGCCTGGGTAGGGCTCAGCAGTACTTC
TRBV27,TRBD2,once,TRBJ2-7,CASSLKHQRLAGVPYEQYF,TGTGCCAGCAGTTTAAAACACCAAAGACTAGCGGGGGTACCCTACGAGCAGTACTTC
TRBV30,.,.,TRBJ2-2,CAWKMGMVGTGELFF,TGTGCCTGGAAAATGGGGATGGTTGGCACCGGGGAGCTGTTTTTT
TRBV19,.,.,TRBJ2-3,CASSPDIGTDTQYF,TGTGCCAGTAGTCCGGACATAGGTACGGATACGCAGTATTTT
TRBV19,.,.,TRBJ1-6,CASSPRIPATSSYNSPLHF,TGTGCCAGTAGTCCCCGTATCCCGGCAACGAGCTCCTATAATTCACCCCTCCACTTT
TRBV7-3,.,.,TRBJ2-3,CASSRGRGTDTQYF,TGTGCCAGCAGCCGTGGCCGGGGTACAGATACGCAGTATTTT
TRBV18,.,.,TRBJ1-5,CASSPQGQPQHF,TGTGCCAGCTCACCCCAGGGTCAGCCCCAGCATTTT
TRBV19,.,.,TRBJ2-7,CASRTTGRSLEGEQYF,TGTGCCAGTAGGACTACAGGTCGCAGCCTCGAGGGCGAGCAGTACTTC
TRBV6-1,TRBD1,once,TRBJ1-5,CASSIQGNQPQHF,TGTGCCAGCAGCATACAGGGGAATCAGCCCCAGCATTTT
TRBV4-3,TRBD1,.,TRBJ1-3,CASSQMGTAGNTIYF,TGCGCCAGCAGCCAAATGGGGACAGCTGGAAACACCATATATTTT
TRBV30,TRBD1,.,TRBJ1-4,CAWSRGINEKLFF,TGTGCCTGGAGCAGGGGGATAAACGAAAAACTGTTTTTT
TRBV30,.,.,TRBJ2-2,CACGVAGELFF,TGTGCCTGTGGTGTGGCCGGGGAGCTGTTTTTT
TRBV5-1,.,once,TRBJ2-7,CASSGGQPLYEQYF,TGCGCCAGCAGTGGGGGCCAGCCGCTCTACGAGCAGTACTTC
TRBV2,TRBD1,.,TRBJ1-5,CASSGQGGNSNQPQHF,TGTGCCAGCAGTGGACAGGGTGGGAATAGCAATCAGCCCCAGCATTTT
TRBV18,.,.,TRBJ1-2,CASSPPLGPSYGYTF,TGTGCCAGCTCACCCCCACTCGGGCCGTCCTATGGCTACACCTTC
TRBV7-2,TRBD2,.,TRBJ2-3,CASSLALSGSGTDTQYF,TGTGCCAGCAGCTTAGCCCTTAGCGGGAGTGGCACAGATACGCAGTATTTT
TRBV25-1,.,.,TRBJ2-1,CASSDSLGGSNEQFF,TGTGCCAGCAGTGATAGTCTCGGGGGCTCCAATGAGCAGTTCTTC
TRBV5-5,.,.,TRBJ2-2,CASSSSGTSNTGELFF,TGTGCCAGCAGCAGCTCCGGGACATCGAACACCGGGGAGCTGTTTTTT
TRBV7-2,TRBD1,once,TRBJ2-1,CASSSTGTSEQFF,TGTGCCAGCAGCTCGACAGGGACATCTGAGCAGTTCTTC
TRBV4-1,.,once,TRBJ2-7,CASSQADGRYLSGEQYF,TGCGCCAGCAGCCAAGCCGACGGAAGGTACCTCTCTGGGGAGCAGTACTTC
TRBV10-3,TRBD1,few,TRBJ1-2,CAISESPGGDGYTF,TGTGCCATCAGTGAGTCTCCAGGGGGAGATGGCTACACCTTC
TRBV11-2,.,.,TRBJ2-7,CASSISSAEGTYEQYF,TGTGCCAGCAGTATCTCCTCCGCAGAGGGCACCTACGAGCAGTACTTC
TRBV27,.,.,TRBJ2-7,CASSLRAIGPYEQYF,TGTGCCAGCAGTTTAAGGGCCATTGGCCCCTACGAGCAGTACTTC
TRBV9,.,.,TRBJ2-5,CASSVGGPQETQYF,TGTGCCAGCAGCGTAGGGGGTCCCCAAGAGACCCAGTACTTC
TRBV2,TRBD2,.,TRBJ2-1,CASSGSGYNEQFF,TGTGCCAGCAGCGGTAGCGGGTACAATGAGCAGTTCTTC
TRBV6-5,.,.,TRBJ2-7,CASGGGSTEQYF,TGTGCCAGCGGAGGGGGGTCAACCGAGCAGTACTTC
TRBV2,TRBD1,.,TRBJ1-2,CASRRTGAYGYTF,TGTGCCAGCAGAAGGACAGGGGCCTATGGCTACACCTTC
TRBV10-3,.,.,TRBJ2-7,CAISDLGYRATYEQYF,TGTGCCATCAGTGACCTCGGGTACCGGGCCACCTACGAGCAGTACTTC
TRBV4-3,TRBD2,.,TRBJ2-3,CASSQESSGLTDTQYF,TGCGCCAGCAGCCAAGAGTCTAGCGGGCTCACAGATACGCAGTATTTT
TRBV30,.,.,TRBJ2-5,CAWSPAVGGLVETQYF,TGTGCCTGGAGCCCAGCAGTTGGGGGGCTGGTAGAGACCCAGTACTTC
TRBV19,TRBD1,.,TRBJ1-2,CASSIKGTGNHGYTF,TGTGCCAGTAGTATTAAAGGGACAGGGAACCATGGCTACACCTTC
TRBV27,TRBD1,.,TRBJ1-5,CASSSDATGGRHQPQHF,TGTGCCAGCAGTTCCGACGCAACAGGGGGCAGACATCAGCCCCAGCATTTT
TRBV2,.,.,TRBJ2-1,CASSEAGLAKNEQFF,TGTGCCAGCAGTGAAGCGGGCCTAGCGAAAAATGAGCAGTTCTTC
TRBV5-1,.,.,TRBJ2-1,CASSLGVDGYYNEQFF,TGCGCCAGCAGCTTGGGGGTAGACGGGTACTACAATGAGCAGTTCTTC
TRBV19,TRBD1,.,TRBJ2-2,CASSSPGTGRTGELFF,TGTGCCAGTAGTTCCCCCGGGACAGGGAGGACCGGGGAGCTGTTTTTT
TRBV30,.,.,TRBJ1-2,CAWSPWAASPSF,TGTGCCTGGAGTCCCTGGGCCGCATCGCCTTCCTTC
TRBV6-5,.,.,TRBJ1-2,CASSYSNAGTIYGYTF,TGTGCCAGCAGTTACTCGAATGCGGGGACCATCTATGGCTACACCTTC
TRBV5-5,.,once,TRBJ2-7,CASSLMDSYEQYF,TGTGCCAGCAGCTTGATGGACTCCTACGAGCAGTACTTC
TRBV11-3,.,.,TRBJ1-1,CASSLTGLNTEAFF,TGTGCCAGCAGCTTAACAGGGTTGAACACTGAAGCTTTCTTT
TRBV5-1,TRBD2,once,TRBJ2-3,CASSSLAGLPYTQYF,TGCGCCAGCAGCTCACTAGCGGGGCTCCCCTATACGCAGTATTTT
TRBV6-6,TRBD1,.,TRBJ1-2,CASSLTGEFGYTF,TGTGCCAGCAGTTTGACAGGGGAGTTCGGCTACACCTTC
TRBV20-1,.,.,TRBJ2-7,CSAGPTYEQYF,TGCAGTGCCGGCCCGACCTACGAGCAGTACTTC
TRBV30,.,.,TRBJ2-3,CAFSRPDTQYF,TGTGCCTTTTCCCGGCCGGATACGCAGTATTTT
TRBV5-6,.,.,TRBJ2-2,CASSPSPLVIGELFF,TGTGCCAGCAGCCCTAGCCCTCTAGTCATCGGGGAGCTGTTTTTT
TRBV10-3,.,.,TRBJ2-2,CAISESRAAAGELFF,TGTGCCATCAGTGAGTCAAGGGCCGCCGCCGGGGAGCTGTTTTTT